This T cell receptor (beta chain) was obtained from a study of cytomegalovirus exposure and HLA in healthy donors. As for this clone: The antigen remains undetermined.

With 60 Vbeta and 13 Jbeta primers, the PCR was carried out. Under the authors' procedure: Roughly 10 million shared chains were among about 80 million unique TCR beta chains counted in a later analysis. Only in-frame clones appear in the TCRdb table, and some are missing; sequencing was by immunoSEQ multiplex PCR. From that table come the V and J calls and clone size; the DNA was used to work out D and trimming. The table has about 100,000 clones, around 79% seen once; the top ten hold 1.9%. The CDR3 spans 19 residues. Germline V gene sequence: CDR1 KGHSH, CDR2 LQKENI. Trimming cost V 0 bases and J 2 bases; bases outside gene matches: 11. General study findings and limits: Being productive about 90% or about 30% of the time was typical of most TCR beta V segments in an earlier analysis. What a later analysis reportedly showed was that an Asian-associated ancestry cluster had fewer N-insertions than the approximately 700-donor mean. Sequence variants that were highly shared formed a cluster that was likely a sequencing artifact.

The V gene is TRBV18, the J gene TRBJ2-3; 10 bases agree with TRBD2. This sequence was found in a woman aged 40 to 49 in good health and CMV-seronegative. What was sequenced was PBMCs. Here the CDR3 DNA reads TGTGCCAGCTCACCACCGAGTCCCTCTAGCGGGGGTTACACAGATACGCAGTATTTT. Encoded protein: CASSPPSPSSGGYTDTQYF.